This is a list of T cell receptor beta chains from one sample in a study of shared T cell receptors in the human thymus. The method was immunoSEQ multiplex PCR; TCRdb's version includes in-frame clones alone and lacks a portion of them. The table has hundreds of thousands of clones, about 90% seen once. This sample also appeared in a second study, on human thymus T cells.

The sequencing input was thymocytes. These receptors all come from a boy under two years old with a congenital heart defect. Each CDR3 is given with its conserved first and last residue. The order of the fields is D gene, J gene, V gene, clone size, CDR3 DNA, CDR3 protein. The D gene is left open where the match is weak. Only part of the rows carry a size: once, few, many, or a class if the clone is expanded.

NA	TRBJ1-1	TRBV6-1	once	TGTGCCAGCAGTGCCGGCAGGGTGAACACTGAAGCTTTCTTT	CASSAGRVNTEAFF
TRBD2	TRBJ2-1	TRBV5-1	NA	TGCGCCAGCAGCTTGGCAGCGGGGGGCCCCCACAATGAGCAGTTCTTC	CASSLAAGGPHNEQFF
TRBD1	TRBJ2-7	TRBV7-9	NA	TGTGCCAGCAGCACACCGACAGGGGGCGAGCAGTACTTC	CASSTPTGGEQYF
TRBD1	TRBJ2-7	TRBV28	NA	TGTGCCAGCAGTCGCGGGGACAGGGTCCCCTACGAGCAGTACTTC	CASSRGDRVPYEQYF
NA	TRBJ2-1	TRBV11-3	NA	TGTGCCAGCAGCTTAGCAGGCTACGGCTACAATGAGCAGTTCTTC	CASSLAGYGYNEQFF
NA	TRBJ1-5	TRBV7-2	NA	TGTGCCAGCAGCTTAGAGACGGACAGCAGCAATCAGCCCCAGCATTTT	CASSLETDSSNQPQHF
NA	TRBJ1-6	TRBV18	NA	TGTGCCAGCTCACACAGGGAACGGGAATCACCCCTCCACTTT	CASSHRERESPLHF
NA	TRBJ1-1	TRBV5-1	NA	TGCGCCAGCGCATTTGGGGTGGAGACAGGGAACACTGAAGCTTTCTTT	CASAFGVETGNTEAFF
NA	TRBJ2-5	TRBV28	NA	TGTGCCAGCAGTTTCAGGAGGGAGACCCAGTACTTC	CASSFRRETQYF
TRBD1	TRBJ2-1	TRBV4-2	NA	TGTGCCAGCAGCCACGAACAGGGGAAGCAGTTCTTC	CASSHEQGKQFF
TRBD2	TRBJ2-4	TRBV18	NA	TGTGCCAGCTCACCAATAAGATTAGCGGGAGGGGCAGCCAAAAACATTCAGTACTTC	CASSPIRLAGGAAKNIQYF
TRBD1	TRBJ2-7	TRBV6-5	NA	TGTGCCAGCAGTTACTCGGGACAGAATACCTACGAGCAGTACTTC	CASSYSGQNTYEQYF
NA	TRBJ2-1	TRBV19	few	TGTGCCAGTAGTATGGCGCGGAGCAACAATGAGCAGTTCTTC	CASSMARSNNEQFF
NA	TRBJ2-7	TRBV5-1	NA	TGCGCCAGCAGCTCCGGTGCGGGGTCGTACGAGCAGTACTTC	CASSSGAGSYEQYF
NA	TRBJ2-7	TRBV28	NA	TGTGCCAGCAGTTTCGGGGAACCCTACGAGCAGTACTTC	CASSFGEPYEQYF
TRBD2	TRBJ2-7	TRBV29-1	NA	TGCAGCGTGCGGACGGCGGCGGGACTAGCGGGAGTGCAGTACTTC	CSVRTAAGLAGVQYF
TRBD1	TRBJ1-1	TRBV15	NA	TGTGCCACCAGCAGGACAAAAGGGGGCGACAACACTGAAGCTTTCTTT	CATSRTKGGDNTEAFF
TRBD1	TRBJ2-7	TRBV7-6	NA	TGTGCCAGCAGCCTCGCTCCCGGGACAGGGGAATACGAGCAGTACTTC	CASSLAPGTGEYEQYF
TRBD1	TRBJ2-5	TRBV18	once	TGTGCCAGCTCACCACCGACAGGGGTTCAAGAGACCCAGTACTTC	CASSPPTGVQETQYF
TRBD1	TRBJ1-1	TRBV7-4	NA	TGTGCCAGCAGCTTAGGGGGGCAGGGGGCTGAAGCTTTCTTT	CASSLGGQGAEAFF
TRBD1	TRBJ2-2	TRBV29-1	NA	TGCAGCGTCGGTAGACAGGGGTTGGACGGGGAGCTGTTTTTT	CSVGRQGLDGELFF
TRBD2	TRBJ2-1	TRBV7-9	NA	TGTGCCAGCAGCTTACGACGGGGGGTACAGGACAATGAGCAGTTCTTC	CASSLRRGVQDNEQFF
NA	TRBJ1-5	TRBV15	NA	TGTGCCACCAGCAGTGCCCCCGCCTTAGCAACTCCCAATCAGCCCCAGCATTTT	CATSSAPALATPNQPQHF
NA	TRBJ2-5	TRBV5-7	NA	TGTGCCAGGGCACTTCGCAGGGAAGGAGAGACCCAGTACTTC	CARALRREGETQYF
NA	TRBJ2-6	TRBV11-3	NA	TGTGCCAGCAGTATAGGGAGAGGGGCCAACGTCCTGACTTTC	CASSIGRGANVLTF
NA	TRBJ1-2	TRBV4-3	once	TGCGCCAGCAGCCAAGATTCGCAGGGAAGTGGCTACACCTTC	CASSQDSQGSGYTF
NA	TRBJ2-3	TRBV29-1	NA	TGCAGCGTTGAAGAGTATGGGGGGGGCTTAATCACAGATACGCAGTATTTT	CSVEEYGGGLITDTQYF
NA	TRBJ2-1	TRBV6-5	NA	TGTGCCAGCAGTAGGTGGGGACTTTACAATGAGCAGTTCTTC	CASSRWGLYNEQFF
NA	TRBJ1-1	TRBV7-9	NA	TGTGCCAGCAGCTTAGAAATTAGTATGAACACTGAAGCTTTCTTT	CASSLEISMNTEAFF
NA	TRBJ2-3	TRBV5-6	once	TGTGCCAGCAGCTTGGGGGACTTAACTCCAGATACGCAGTATTTT	CASSLGDLTPDTQYF
NA	TRBJ1-5	TRBV6-1	NA	TGTGCCAGCAGTGAAATAATAAGGACAGCCCACGGTCAGCCCCAGCATTTT	CASSEIIRTAHGQPQHF
TRBD1	TRBJ2-5	TRBV5-6	NA	TGTGCCAGCAGCTTCGTCCAGGGGGCGGGAGAGACCCAGTACTTC	CASSFVQGAGETQYF
NA	TRBJ2-3	TRBV7-6	NA	TGTGCCAGCAGCTACAGGGACCCTAGCACAGATACGCAGTATTTT	CASSYRDPSTDTQYF
NA	TRBJ1-5	TRBV15	NA	TGTGCCACCAGCAAACTCACAGGGCAGCCCCAGCATTTT	CATSKLTGQPQHF
NA	TRBJ2-7	TRBV14	NA	TGTGCCAGCAGCCAAGAGATGGGGCAGGGGAAAATCTACGAGCAGTACTTC	CASSQEMGQGKIYEQYF
NA	TRBJ2-4	TRBV19	NA	TGTGCCAGTAGTATTAAGTGGGAGCGAATAGCCAAAAACATTCAGTACTTC	CASSIKWERIAKNIQYF
TRBD2	TRBJ2-5	TRBV7-2	NA	TGTGCCAGCAGCTTCAGTAGCGGGAGGGGAGGTGAGACCCAGTACTTC	CASSFSSGRGGETQYF
NA	TRBJ1-2	TRBV27	NA	TGTGCCAGCAGTTTGGATACAGGGACCCTCGATGGCTACACCTTC	CASSLDTGTLDGYTF
NA	TRBJ1-2	TRBV5-6	NA	TGTGCCAGCATCAAACCCACTAGCGCCAACTATGGCTACACCTTC	CASIKPTSANYGYTF
TRBD1	TRBJ1-4	TRBV19	NA	TGTGCCAGTAGTAACCGGGACAGTCCTAATGAAAAACTGTTTTTT	CASSNRDSPNEKLFF